Each of the 30 T cell receptor beta chains below was sequenced from the same sample in a study of cytomegalovirus exposure and HLA in healthy donors. The data were produced by immunoSEQ multiplex PCR, yet TCRdb's version contains in-frame clones alone and is incomplete. Of a few hundred thousand clones listed, roughly 90% were seen once; the top ten hold approximately 0.95%. The sequenced material came from PBMCs. These receptors were collected from a man younger than 40 in good health and CMV-seronegative.

As for this clone: Distinct nucleotide sequences in the sample also encode this CDR3. V and J are TRBV4-1 and TRBJ2-3; D is undetermined. Between the trimmed V and J ends, which lost 1 base and 2 bases, there was a span of 4 bases. The CDR3 is 13 amino acids. Germline lookup yields CDR1 MGHRA and CDR2 YSYEKL. The chain's CDR3 is CASSQAYTDTQYF. DNA of the CDR3: TGCGCCAGCAGCCAAGCTTACACAGATACGCAGTATTTT.

This chain uses TRBV7-9 with TRBJ1-3; D perhaps matches TRBD1 (6 bases). Germline V gene lookup returns CDR1 SEHNR and CDR2 FQNEAQ (reference sequence). The CDR3 totals 16 residues. The V gene lost 5 bases and the J gene lost 2 bases, with 16 bases spanning the gap. CDR3 sequence reads: CASSPTGLSTGNTIYF. CDR3 coding DNA: TGTGCCAGCAGCCCCACAGGGCTGAGTACTGGAAACACCATATATTTT.

The chain combines TRBV11-3 with TRBJ1-1; 7 bases align to TRBD1. V lost 5 bases to trimming and J lost 7 bases; unmatched junction nucleotides: 7. This CDR3 region has 13 residues. CDR1 and CDR2 from the germline V gene are SGHNT and YENEEA. DNA of the CDR3: TGTGCCAGCAGCCCCGCCGGGGACAGTGAAGCTTTCTTT. It translates to CASSPAGDSEAFF.

The chain is built from TRBV5-5 and TRBJ2-7, with D possibly matching TRBD2 (6 bases). V was trimmed by 5 bases and J by 4 bases, leaving 19 bases between them. This CDR3 comprises 15 residues. In germline, CDR1 is SGHKS, CDR2 YYEKEE (reference sequence). CDR3 nucleotide sequence: TGTGCCAGCAGGATCAACGTAGGGGAGGCGTACGAGCAGTACTTC. Its protein product is CASRINVGEAYEQYF.

CDR3 in DNA: TGTGCCAGCACCGGAGTCAGGGCGAATGAAAAACTGTTTTTT. Residues: CASTGVRANEKLFF. The rearrangement joins TRBV6-1 to TRBJ1-4; TRBD1 is a possible D gene (5 bases). The CDR3 runs to 14 residues. Germline V gene lookup returns CDR1 MNHNS and CDR2 SASEGT. Deletions cut 7 bases from V and 5 bases from J, with 14 bases between.

In nucleotides, the CDR3 is TGTGCCAGCAGCTTTAGCCTAGCGGGGGGGCCCCGGTATGAGCAGTTCTTC. This codes for CASSFSLAGGPRYEQFF. The rearrangement uses TRBV11-2 and TRBJ2-1; 12 nucleotides match TRBD2. V lost 3 bases, J lost 8 bases, and 11 bases stayed unmatched. The CDR3 is 17 amino acids. Per germline, CDR1 SGHAT and CDR2 FQNNGV.

The sample holds one count of this clone. The V call is TRBV27, the J call TRBJ2-7; 10 bases line up with TRBD1. Germline loops: CDR1 MNHEY, CDR2 SMNVEV (reference sequence). This CDR3 is 15 amino acids long. Germline trimming cut 5 bases from V and 3 bases from J; bases unmatched to any gene: 7. CDR3 DNA sequence: TGTGCCAGCAGTAATTCCGGGACAGGGGACTACGAGCAGTACTTC. The encoded protein is CASSNSGTGDYEQYF.

The V call is TRBV18, the J call TRBJ1-2; D unresolved. The germline gives CDR1 KGHSH, CDR2 LQKENI. CDR3 length: 15 amino acids. V was trimmed by 0 bases and J by 2 bases, leaving 10 bases between them. The CDR3 here is CASSPPSNSNYGYTF. The CDR3 DNA reads TGTGCCAGCTCACCACCGTCGAACAGCAACTATGGCTACACCTTC.

The J gene is TRBJ1-1, the V gene TRBV9; possible D gene TRBD1, 6 bases. Looked up from germline, CDR1 is SGDLS and CDR2 is YYNGEE. Trimming pared 0 bases from V and 5 bases from J, leaving 8 bases between. CDR3 length: 13 amino acids. The CDR3 region is CASSVVRGTEAFF. The CDR3 DNA follows: TGTGCCAGCAGCGTAGTGAGGGGGACTGAAGCTTTCTTT. The complete variable domain, with remaining parts taken from reference TRBV9 and TRBJ1-1, reads DSGVTQTPKHLITATGQRVTLRCSPRSGDLSVYWYQQSLDQGLQFLIQYYNGEERAKGNILERFSAQQFPDLHSELNLSSLELGDSALYFCASSVVRGTEAFFGQGTRLTVV.

The chain employs TRBV5-1 and TRBJ1-1; 8 positions agree with TRBD1. J lost 1 base, V lost 3 bases, and 2 bases had no gene match. The germline gives CDR1 SGHRS, CDR2 YFSETQ. This CDR3 spans 14 amino acids. The CDR3, as DNA: TGCGCCAGCAGCTCCGGGACAGGGAACACTGAAGCTTTCTTT. Its protein product is CASSSGTGNTEAFF.

The genes are TRBV7-9 and TRBJ1-3, with D possibly matching TRBD1 (5 bases). Germline CDR1 is SEHNR and CDR2 is FQNEAQ (reference sequence). The CDR3 consists of 15 residues. Trimming stripped 2 bases from V and 2 bases from J, with 10 bases between. The CDR3 bases are TGTGCCAGCAGCTTATGGGAAGGGGCTGGAAACACCATATATTTT. It specifies CASSLWEGAGNTIYF.

The chain employs TRBV5-1 and TRBJ1-1, with D unclear. The germline V gene encodes CDR1 SGHRS and CDR2 YFSETQ. V lost 2 bases, J lost 5 bases, and 13 bases lay in between. CDR3 length: 14 amino acids. CDR3 in amino acids: CASSLIGESTEAFF. The CDR3 coding sequence is TGCGCCAGCAGCTTAATTGGTGAGAGTACTGAAGCTTTCTTT.

In its sample, this clone was seen once. V gene TRBV5-1 combines with J gene TRBJ1-2; 8 bases are shared with TRBD1. From germline, CDR1 is SGHRS and CDR2 YFSETQ. J gave up 1 base and V 3 bases, and 8 bases lay outside the gene matches. The CDR3 loop spans 16 amino acids. The CDR3 region has the DNA TGCGCCAGCAGCTCGTGGGGACAGGATTTTAACTATGGCTACACCTTC. Protein: CASSSWGQDFNYGYTF.

The chain couples TRBV12-5 to TRBJ2-5; 10 bases align to TRBD1. The CDR3 contains 15 residues. V gave up 6 bases and J gave up 1 base; unmatched junction bases: 5. The germline CDR1 and CDR2 sequences are LGHNT and FRNRAP. The CDR3: CASGSGTGAQETQYF. Written as DNA, the CDR3 is TGTGCTAGTGGCTCCGGGACAGGGGCCCAAGAGACCCAGTACTTC.

The chain joins TRBV18 to TRBJ2-1, with a weak D call TRBD1 (6 bases). From germline, CDR1 is KGHSH and CDR2 LQKENI. This CDR3 is 14 amino acids long. V lost 3 bases to trimming and J lost 4 bases, with 10 bases between them. The CDR3, as DNA: TGTGCCAGCTCACCGGTTACAGGGTACAATGAGCAGTTCTTC. Amino acids: CASSPVTGYNEQFF.

This clone was counted only a few times. The J gene is TRBJ1-2, the V gene TRBV30; no clear D. CDR3 length equals 13 residues. V was cut by 1 base and J by 4 bases, with 10 bases left in between. CDR1 and CDR2 from the germline V gene are GTSNPN and SVGIG (reference sequence). CDR3 loop: CAWSDQLGYGYTF. In DNA form, the CDR3 reads TGTGCCTGGAGTGACCAACTCGGCTATGGCTACACCTTC.

The chain recombines TRBV2 with TRBJ1-2; D gene ambiguous. The CDR3 runs 13 residues. Trimming took 7 bases from V and 6 from J, leaving 15 bases between them. Germline V gene sequence: CDR1 SNHLY, CDR2 FYNNEI. The CDR3 DNA follows: TGTGCCAGCACGTCGGGGTTGGCGGATGGCTACACCTTC. It translates to CASTSGLADGYTF.

The chain recombines TRBV7-2 with TRBJ2-3, with D possibly being TRBD2 (5 bases). The V end was cut by 8 bases, the J end by 5 bases, with 14 bases between. Germline V CDR1 and CDR2: SGHTA, FQGNSA. CDR3 length: 13 amino acids. This CDR3 reads CASESGSVDTQYF. CDR3 in DNA: TGTGCCAGCGAGTCGGGGTCTGTAGATACGCAGTATTTT.

The chain couples TRBV11-2 to TRBJ2-3, with 8 bases identical to TRBD2. From germline, CDR1 is SGHAT and CDR2 FQNNGV. The CDR3 runs to 16 residues. Trimming cost V 0 bases and J 2 bases; bases outside gene matches: 4. The CDR3 sequence: CASSLDGAGATDTQYF. The CDR3 bases are TGTGCCAGCAGCTTAGATGGAGCGGGGGCCACAGATACGCAGTATTTT.

The chain has TRBV27 and TRBJ2-1; 7 nucleotides line up with TRBD1. Trimming removed 2 bases from V and 7 bases from J; junction bases left unmatched: 5. The CDR3 runs to 14 residues. In germline, CDR1 is MNHEY, CDR2 SMNVEV (reference sequence). CDR3 nucleotide sequence: TGTGCCAGCAGTTTAAGGGGGCGCATAAATGAGCAGTTCTTC. It encodes CASSLRGRINEQFF.

V usage is TRBV25-1 and J usage is TRBJ1-6; TRBD1 aligns across 7 bases. The CDR3 contains 16 residues. CDR1 and CDR2 from the germline V gene are MGHDK and SYGVNS. Trimming at V came to 1 base and at J to 8 bases, leaving 8 bases not matched to a gene. The CDR3 DNA sequence: TGTGCCAGCAGTGAATCAAGGGGGCAGGGGCATTCACCCCTCCACTTT. Protein: CASSESRGQGHSPLHF.

Written as DNA, the CDR3 is TGCGCCAGCAGCTTGGCCGAAGGGGTTATAGAGACCCAGTACTTC. It translates to CASSLAEGVIETQYF. The chain combines TRBV5-1 with TRBJ2-5; D possibly corresponds to TRBD1 (5 bases). V lost 0 bases and J lost 4, with 13 bases in between. The CDR3 is made up of 15 amino acids. The germline CDR1 and CDR2 sequences are SGHRS and YFSETQ.

V usage is TRBV6-1 and J usage is TRBJ1-1; D is uncertain. V shed 4 bases and J shed 4 bases, with 10 bases lying between them. The germline gives CDR1 MNHNS, CDR2 SASEGT. The CDR3 is 13 amino acids. The CDR3 sequence is CASSVLRRTEAFF. CDR3 DNA: TGTGCCAGCAGTGTTCTCAGGCGCACTGAAGCTTTCTTT.

The chain links TRBV19 to TRBJ1-2; D might be TRBD1 (6 bases). V lost 3 bases to trimming and J lost 10 bases, with 27 bases between them. Germline V gene data show CDR1 as LNHDA and CDR2 as SQIVND (reference sequence). The CDR3 spans 17 residues. In DNA form, the CDR3 reads TGTGCCAGTAGTATTTGGCCAGGGGAAGCCCCCAGTCTCGACTACACCTTC. Its protein product is CASSIWPGEAPSLDYTF. The whole variable domain, remainder taken from reference TRBV19 and TRBJ1-2, is DGGITQSPKYLFRKEGQNVTLSCEQNLNHDAMYWYRQDPGQGLRLIYYSQIVNDFQKGDIAEGYSVSREKKESFPLTVTSAQKNPTAFYLCASSIWPGEAPSLDYTFGSGTRLTVV.

The V call is TRBV7-9, the J call TRBJ2-7, with 12 bases matching TRBD2. CDR1 SEHNR and CDR2 FQNEAQ come from the germline V gene (reference sequence). The CDR3 runs to 15 residues. V shed 4 bases and J 4 bases; nucleotides not matched to a gene: 5. The CDR3 protein is CASSSLAGGDYEQYF. Written as DNA, the CDR3 is TGTGCCAGCAGCTCCCTAGCGGGAGGGGATTACGAGCAGTACTTC.

The chain is built from TRBV28 and TRBJ1-6; 7 positions match TRBD1. V lost 6 bases and J lost 15; bases outside the gene matches: 8. Germline V gene sequence: CDR1 MDHEN, CDR2 SYDVKM. This CDR3 has 12 amino acids. CDR3 coding DNA: TGTGCCAGCAGGACAGGGTTTTTGGGCCTCCACTTT. Its translation: CASRTGFLGLHF.

The rearrangement links TRBV4-1 to TRBJ1-2; TRBD1 agrees at 11 bases. The germline gives CDR1 MGHRA, CDR2 YSYEKL. CDR3 length: 16 amino acids. Trimming removed 0 bases from V and 6 bases from J; junction bases left unmatched: 6. The CDR3 region has the DNA TGCGCCAGCAGCCAAGAACGGGACAGGGGGATTCATGGCTACACCTTC. Translation gives CASSQERDRGIHGYTF.

This chain joins TRBV7-9 and TRBJ1-2, with D perhaps TRBD1 (6 bases). V was clipped by 2 bases and J by 2 bases, with 6 bases between them. The CDR3 consists of 13 residues. Germline V gives CDR1 SEHNR, CDR2 FQNEAQ (reference sequence). CDR3 nucleotide sequence: TGTGCCAGCAGCTTAAGGGGGAACTATGGCTACACCTTC. Residues: CASSLRGNYGYTF.

The chain has TRBV5-1 and TRBJ1-4, with 7 bases fitting TRBD1. V was pared by 4 bases and J by 0 bases, with 3 bases of the junction left unmatched. The germline gives CDR1 SGHRS, CDR2 YFSETQ. CDR3 length: 15 amino acids. The CDR3 DNA is TGCGCCAGCAGCCCCGGACAGGCAACTAATGAAAAACTGTTTTTT. Amino acid sequence: CASSPGQATNEKLFF. Together with reference TRBV5-1 and TRBJ1-4, the CDR3 gives the full variable domain: KAGVTQTPRYLIKTRGQQVTLSCSPISGHRSVSWYQQTPGQGLQFLFEYFSETQRNKGNFPGRFSGRQFSNSRSEMNVSTLELGDSALYLCASSPGQATNEKLFFGSGTQLSVL.

The chain recombines TRBV15 with TRBJ1-1, with TRBD1 matching 9 bases. Per the germline V gene, CDR1 is LNHNV and CDR2 is YYDKDF (reference sequence). The trim removed 3 bases at V and 10 bases at J, leaving 6 bases unmatched. The CDR3 covers 13 residues. The CDR3 sequence: CATSSGQGSGAFF. The CDR3 DNA sequence: TGTGCCACCAGCAGTGGACAGGGGTCCGGAGCTTTCTTT.